The clone carrying this T cell receptor beta chain was found a few times. The target antigen is unknown. The TCR beta cDNA libraries contained unique molecular identifiers. Via MiXCR, TCRdb re-called the PCR reads, giving one row per CDR3 protein. The sample includes about 770,000 distinct CDR3 sequences, around 45% of them seen just once. This record comes from a study of post-analysis software for immune sequencing data. Study results and caveats: Strong co-clustering by F measure was evident for samples that had been prepared in the same batch. Among multiple sclerosis patients, normalized Chao1 diversity was significantly below that of controls.

Material for sequencing was blood. The sequence came from a girl aged 5 to 17 with multiple sclerosis.

CDR3 loop: CSARDPGQLTNYGYTF. The CDR3 DNA is TGCAGTGCTAGAGATCCCGGACAGCTTACTAACTATGGCTACACCTTC. This chain joins TRBV20-1 and TRBJ1-2; D perhaps matches TRBD1 (6 bases). V dropped 0 bases and J dropped 0 bases, with 14 bases sitting between them. Per the germline V gene, CDR1 is DFQATT and CDR2 is SNEGSKA (reference sequence). This CDR3 comprises 16 residues.